The rows below give T cell receptor beta chains drawn from one sample of a study of human T cells and chemical hapten exposure. One entry per CDR3 protein, called by TCRdb with MiXCR from the RACE reads. Here the sample spans over 85,000 distinct CDR3 sequences, around 12% being singletons. Sequencing was performed on whole blood, taken in connection with sensitization to the hapten diphenylcyclopropenone (DPC). The receptors come from a woman aged 40 to 50 with alopecia areata. Some clones in this sample may be carry-over from other donors' samples. CDR3s include the opening cysteine and the closing phenylalanine or tryptophan. Each record gives: J gene, clone size, CDR3 length, V gene, CDR3 protein. Expanded clones get a size class; other rows say once, few or many, or leave the size out.

>TRBJ2-7|few|13|TRBV10-3
CASGRTDSYEQYF
>TRBJ1-2|.|12|TRBV20-1
CSARIANYGYTF
>TRBJ1-5|.|16|TRBV6-2/TRBV6-3
CASSYSGRGRDQPQHF
>TRBJ2-3|.|15|TRBV28
CASSPRLVATDTQYF
>TRBJ2-1|many|16|TRBV28
CASSSAEAGAYNEQFF
>TRBJ1-5|.|15|TRBV6-2/TRBV6-3
CASSFRRLGNQPQHF
>TRBJ2-2|.|15|TRBV6-2/TRBV6-3
CASSPGGSHTGELFF
>TRBJ2-7|few|14|TRBV10-3
CAISGQGGKYEQYF
>TRBJ2-1|many|13|TRBV7-9
CAGRDRGNNEQFF
>TRBJ2-5|few|15|TRBV24-1
CATSDTQGHQETQYF
>TRBJ2-5|.|13|TRBV28
CASRQVAQETQYF
>TRBJ2-1|few|16|TRBV15
CATSRVSSGSGNEQFF
>TRBJ2-5|many|14|TRBV28
CASSWTGDGETQYF
>TRBJ2-1|few|14|TRBV29-1
CSVVRTSSYNEQFF
>TRBJ1-6|.|14|TRBV19
CASSTGTENSPLHF
>TRBJ2-2|.|8|TRBV4-2
CASPELFF
>TRBJ1-5|.|14|TRBV27
CASSADRGNQPQHF
>TRBJ1-3|.|12|TRBV12-3/TRBV12-4
CASSFWDPTIYF
>TRBJ2-2|.|15|TRBV2
CASSVGARVRSELFF
>TRBJ2-5|few|14|TRBV5-1
CASSGQGVQETQYF
>TRBJ2-3|many|14|TRBV6-5
CASRPAGNTDTQYF
>TRBJ1-4|few|14|TRBV20-1
CSARPRDWEEKLFF
>TRBJ2-3|.|13|TRBV20-1
CSARPGLPDTQYF
>TRBJ2-7|.|17|TRBV10-3
CAIRGQGPTSGKDEQYF
>TRBJ1-3|many|14|TRBV29-1
CSVEHDDRRGTIYF
>TRBJ1-1|many|13|TRBV24-1
CATSEQGGAEAFF
>TRBJ2-6|.|17|TRBV5-1
CASSLLQKSSGANVLTF
>TRBJ2-5|few|11|TRBV7-6
CASSLMETQYF
>TRBJ2-2|.|15|TRBV11-2
CASSPRGLNTGELFF